The 11 T cell receptor beta chains given below trace back to one sample, sequenced in a study of blood T cell repertoires in COVID-19. Repertoires were generated with immunoSEQ multiplex PCR, while TCRdb's copy carries only in-frame clones and drops some. The sample lists about 260,000 clones, 85% to 90% seen once, with roughly 4.3% in the top ten. The sample was PBMCs or T cells enriched from blood (not recorded which). The receptors come from a woman aged 25 to 39 with acute COVID-19.

The V and J genes are TRBV6-2 or TRBV6-3 and TRBJ1-5; TRBD1 matches 8 bases. This CDR3 is built from 17 residues. The junction had 10 bases not matched to a gene; V was cut back by 6 bases and J by 0 bases. Germline V CDR1 and CDR2: MNHEY, SVGEGT. The CDR3 protein is CASSPRGQGRSNQPQHF. Here the CDR3 DNA reads TGTGCCAGCAGCCCTCGAGGACAGGGACGTAGCAATCAGCCCCAGCATTTT.

Note on this clone: The same CDR3 arises from other DNA sequences in this sample as well. The chain carries TRBV2 and TRBJ2-7; TRBD1 agrees at 8 bases. The V gene's germline CDR1 is SNHLY and CDR2 FYNNEI. Unmatched junction bases numbered 6, after V lost 4 bases and J lost 4 bases. This CDR3 is 14 amino acids long. The CDR3 is CASSVGTGDYEQYF. For the CDR3, the DNA is TGTGCCAGCAGTGTGGGGACAGGAGATTACGAGCAGTACTTC. The whole variable domain, remainder taken from reference TRBV2 and TRBJ2-7, is EPEVTQTPSHQVTQMGQEVILRCVPISNHLYFYWYRQILGQKVEFLVSFYNNEISEKSEIFDDQFSVERPDGSNFTLKIRSTKLEDSAMYFCASSVGTGDYEQYFGPGTRLTVT.

The chain is built from TRBV28 and TRBJ1-1; D is ambiguous. The CDR3 is 15 residues long. The germline V and J ends were trimmed by 5 bases and 1 base, with 14 bases remaining between them. Germline values: CDR1 MDHEN, CDR2 SYDVKM. The CDR3 DNA reads TGTGCCAGCAGTCCATCCGAGCCGCAGAACACTGAAGCTTTCTTT. It encodes CASSPSEPQNTEAFF.

The J gene is TRBJ2-5, the V gene TRBV28; possibly TRBD1 for D (6 bases). The V end was cut by 6 bases, the J end by 4 bases, with 18 bases between. This CDR3 spans 15 amino acids. Germline V gene sequence: CDR1 MDHEN, CDR2 SYDVKM. The CDR3 reads CASSPLGQGRETQYF. CDR3 nucleotides: TGTGCCAGCAGCCCATTAGGGCAGGGGCGAGAGACCCAGTACTTC. Full variable domain (outside the CDR3, taken from reference TRBV28 and TRBJ2-5): DVKVTQSSRYLVKRTGEKVFLECVQDMDHENMFWYRQDPGLGLRLIYFSYDVKMKEKGDIPEGYSVSREKKERFSLILESASTNQTSMYLCASSPLGQGRETQYFGPGTRLLVL.

The genes are TRBV12-3 or TRBV12-4 and TRBJ1-1; D uncertain. The ends were cut back, 6 bases at V and 3 bases at J, with 8 bases in the middle. The CDR3 covers 12 residues. CDR3 in amino acids: CASSYGDTEAFF. CDR3 coding DNA: TGTGCCAGCAGCTACGGGGACACTGAAGCTTTCTTT.

V usage is TRBV10-3 and J usage is TRBJ2-3; D is unresolved. Germline assignment: CDR1 ENHRY and CDR2 SYGVKD. The CDR3 covers 15 residues. V was pared by 3 bases and J by 2 bases, with 12 bases between. CDR3 nucleotide sequence: TGTGCCATCAGTGATCCCCCCGGAGACACAGATACGCAGTATTTT. Protein: CAISDPPGDTDTQYF.

This chain uses TRBV3-1 (or the pseudogene TRBV3-2) with TRBJ2-7; 8 bases map to TRBD2. V shed 5 bases, J shed 3 bases, and the junction held 6 bases outside the gene matches. This CDR3 is 14 amino acids long. The germline V gene encodes CDR1 LGHDT and CDR2 YNNKEL (reference sequence). Here the CDR3 DNA reads TGTGCCAGCAGCTGGGGCGGGAGGAGCTACGAGCAGTACTTC. As protein: CASSWGGRSYEQYF.

The chain employs TRBV6-5 and TRBJ2-7; the D gene is possibly TRBD1 (6 bases). V lost 5 bases and J lost 5, with 10 bases in between. This CDR3 has 12 residues. CDR1 is MNHEY, CDR2 SVGAGI, per germline. The CDR3 region is CASSNPGDEQYF. In nucleotides, the CDR3 is TGTGCCAGCAGTAACCCAGGGGACGAGCAGTACTTC.

The chain links TRBV28 to TRBJ2-5; D gene ambiguous. Trimming removed 6 bases at V and 7 bases at J, with 12 bases between. CDR3 length: 12 amino acids. Looked up from germline, CDR1 is MDHEN and CDR2 is SYDVKM. CDR3: CASSSAQLTQYF. CDR3 sequence (DNA): TGTGCCAGCAGCTCCGCCCAGTTGACCCAGTACTTC.

In its sample, this clone was seen once. This chain uses TRBV6-5 with TRBJ2-7; 7 nucleotides align to TRBD1. Germline values: CDR1 MNHEY, CDR2 SVGAGI. With V trimmed by 6 bases and J by 1 base, 9 bases remained unmatched. The CDR3 runs to 15 residues. In DNA, the CDR3 is TGTGCCAGCAGCCGAAGACAGGGCCCTTCCTACGAGCAGTACTTC. This gives the protein CASSRRQGPSYEQYF.

The gene calls are TRBV27 and TRBJ2-7, with a weak D call TRBD1 (6 bases). V lost 6 bases and J lost 3, with 18 bases in between. This CDR3 has 15 amino acids. Germline values: CDR1 MNHEY, CDR2 SMNVEV (reference sequence). The CDR3 loop is CASRNWAGENYEQYF. The DNA for the CDR3 is TGTGCCAGCAGAAACTGGGCAGGGGAGAACTACGAGCAGTACTTC.